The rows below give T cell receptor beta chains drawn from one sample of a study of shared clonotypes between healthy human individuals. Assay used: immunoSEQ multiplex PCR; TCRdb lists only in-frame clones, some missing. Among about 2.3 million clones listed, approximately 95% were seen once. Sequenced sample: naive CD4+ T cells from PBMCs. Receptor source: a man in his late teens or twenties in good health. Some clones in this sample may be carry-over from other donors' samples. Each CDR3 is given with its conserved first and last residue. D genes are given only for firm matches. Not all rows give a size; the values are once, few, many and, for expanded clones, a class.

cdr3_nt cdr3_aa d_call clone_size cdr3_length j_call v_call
TGTGCCAGTGGGCCGGTGAACACTGAAGCTTTCTTT CASGPVNTEAFF - - 12 TRBJ1-1 TRBV28
TGTGCCAGCTCACCAGGGACCGGGGAGCTGTTTTTT CASSPGTGELFF - few 12 TRBJ2-2 TRBV18
TGTGCCAGCAGCCGACAGGGGAGAAAGGATCAGCCCCAGCATTTT CASSRQGRKDQPQHF TRBD1 - 15 TRBJ1-5 TRBV5-6
TGTGCCAGCAGTATTGTAGTGGGAGGTAATGAGCAGTTCTTC CASSIVVGGNEQFF - - 14 TRBJ2-1 TRBV28
TGTGCCAGCTCACCCGGAGGGCCGTACGAGCAGTACTTC CASSPGGPYEQYF - - 13 TRBJ2-7 TRBV18
TGTGCCAGCAGTCAAGGGTCCCCCCATCAGCCCCAGCATTTT CASSQGSPHQPQHF - - 14 TRBJ1-5 TRBV28
TGTGCCAGCAGCTCCCCCGGGACTAGCGGGAGGCACGAGCAGTACTTC CASSSPGTSGRHEQYF TRBD2 - 16 TRBJ2-7 TRBV9
TGTGCCAGCAGCTTGGATGGGGTCGGCAATCAGCCCCAGCATTTT CASSLDGVGNQPQHF - - 15 TRBJ1-5 TRBV5-4
TGTGCCAGCACCAAGGGGACGGGTAGCACAGATACGCAGTATTTT CASTKGTGSTDTQYF - - 15 TRBJ2-3 TRBV11-1
TGTGCCAGCAGCTTACGGGCAGATGTGAACACTGAAGCTTTCTTT CASSLRADVNTEAFF - - 15 TRBJ1-1 TRBV7-6
TGTGCCAGCAGCCGGGCGCCCAGGGAGCAGTTCTTC CASSRAPREQFF - once 12 TRBJ2-1 TRBV5-6
TGTGCCAGCAGTCAGACCGGGACTAGCTCCTACGAGCAGTACTTC CASSQTGTSSYEQYF TRBD2 once 15 TRBJ2-7 TRBV28
TGTGCCAGCAGCTTAACAGGGACGGGCGGGGCCAACGTCCTGACTTTC CASSLTGTGGANVLTF - - 16 TRBJ2-6 TRBV9
TGTGCCAGCAGCAATACAGGGAGCGGGGAGACCCAGTACTTC CASSNTGSGETQYF - - 14 TRBJ2-5 TRBV7-2
TGTGCCTGGAGCCCAGAGGGACTTTATGGCTACACCTTC CAWSPEGLYGYTF - - 13 TRBJ1-2 TRBV30
TGTGCCAGCAGCGACAGATATAATTCACCCCTCCACTTT CASSDRYNSPLHF - - 13 TRBJ1-6 TRBV25-1
TGTGCCAGTCGTTCGGGACAGACAGATACGCAGTATTTT CASRSGQTDTQYF TRBD1 once 13 TRBJ2-3 TRBV6-4
TGTGCCAGCAGTGGGGTAACAGCCGCGTCCTACAATGAGCAGTTCTTC CASSGVTAASYNEQFF - - 16 TRBJ2-1 TRBV6-1
TGCGCCAGCAGCTCGAGGACAGGGGGAAGCGCTGAAGCTTTCTTT CASSSRTGGSAEAFF TRBD1 - 15 TRBJ1-1 TRBV5-1
TGTGCCAGCTCACCGGTTGGGCCAGGGGGCATGAGAAATGGCTACACCTTC CASSPVGPGGMRNGYTF TRBD1 - 17 TRBJ1-2 TRBV18
TGTGCCAGCAGCCGAGGGGAAGGTGAAGCTTTCTTT CASSRGEGEAFF - - 12 TRBJ1-1 TRBV7-9
TGTGCCAGTAGTATAGGGCCAGGGACCTACGAGCAGTACTTC CASSIGPGTYEQYF - once 14 TRBJ2-7 TRBV19
TGTGCCAGCAGTTTCAACGGGAGGGCGGGTTACAATGAGCAGTTCTTC CASSFNGRAGYNEQFF TRBD2 - 16 TRBJ2-1 TRBV27
TGTGCCAGCAAAGAGAATAATTATGGGGCATATGGCTACACCTTC CASKENNYGAYGYTF - - 15 TRBJ1-2 TRBV6-4
TGTGCCAGCAGCGTAGAGGGCCGGAGGTCCGGGGAGCTGTTTTTT CASSVEGRRSGELFF - once 15 TRBJ2-2 TRBV9
TGTGCCAGCAGCTTAGTACGGGTTCAAGAGACCCAGTACTTC CASSLVRVQETQYF - once 14 TRBJ2-5 TRBV7-9
TGTGCCAGCAGTTACTCGAATTATGGATACGAGCAGTACTTC CASSYSNYGYEQYF - - 14 TRBJ2-7 TRBV6-5
TGTGCCAGCAGTTTAGACAGGGGGTACGAGCAGTACTTC CASSLDRGYEQYF TRBD1 - 13 TRBJ2-7 TRBV28
TGCAGCGTTGGATATCGGCTCCTATTCGACAATGAGCAGTTCTTC CSVGYRLLFDNEQFF - - 15 TRBJ2-1 TRBV29-1
TGTGCCAGTAGCGCTCAGGGCGGTGGCTACACCTTC CASSAQGGGYTF - - 12 TRBJ1-2 TRBV19
TGTGCCAGCAGTTACTCGTCAGGGAACTTCTACGAGCAGTACTTC CASSYSSGNFYEQYF - - 15 TRBJ2-7 TRBV6-6
TGCGCCAGCAGCTTGGTGGCGGGAGGGGATACAGATACGCAGTATTTT CASSLVAGGDTDTQYF TRBD2 - 16 TRBJ2-3 TRBV5-1
TGCGCCAGCAGCCCGGGACTAGCGGGGACCTCGTCGTTCTTC CASSPGLAGTSSFF TRBD2 - 14 TRBJ2-1 TRBV5-1
TGTGCCAGTAAACAGGGGGCTAAGATAGACACCATATATTTT CASKQGAKIDTIYF TRBD1 once 14 TRBJ1-3 TRBV28
TGTGCCAGCTCACCAGGACCGGGCCCATCCGAGCAGTACTTC CASSPGPGPSEQYF - - 14 TRBJ2-7 TRBV18
TGTGCCAGTAGCCGACAGGGGTCCTCTAGGGGCTACACCTTC CASSRQGSSRGYTF TRBD1 - 14 TRBJ1-2 TRBV19
TGCGCCAGCAGCTTAACTACAGGGGGCGCCTTGAACGAGCAGTACTTC CASSLTTGGALNEQYF TRBD1 - 16 TRBJ2-7 TRBV5-1
TGTGCCAGCAGACCTCTCATGGCTAATGAAAAACTGTTTTTT CASRPLMANEKLFF - - 14 TRBJ1-4 TRBV28
TGTGCCAGCAGGCGCTTTCTACCCACCCCCGGGACAGGGCTGAACACTGAAGCTTTCTTT CASRRFLPTPGTGLNTEAFF TRBD1 - 20 TRBJ1-1 TRBV2
TGTGCCAGCACCCCCGACAGGGCGGCGCCTGGCTACACCTTC CASTPDRAAPGYTF TRBD1 - 14 TRBJ1-2 TRBV11-1
TGTGCCAGCAGTTACACTGAAGCTTTCTTT CASSYTEAFF - - 10 TRBJ1-1 TRBV2